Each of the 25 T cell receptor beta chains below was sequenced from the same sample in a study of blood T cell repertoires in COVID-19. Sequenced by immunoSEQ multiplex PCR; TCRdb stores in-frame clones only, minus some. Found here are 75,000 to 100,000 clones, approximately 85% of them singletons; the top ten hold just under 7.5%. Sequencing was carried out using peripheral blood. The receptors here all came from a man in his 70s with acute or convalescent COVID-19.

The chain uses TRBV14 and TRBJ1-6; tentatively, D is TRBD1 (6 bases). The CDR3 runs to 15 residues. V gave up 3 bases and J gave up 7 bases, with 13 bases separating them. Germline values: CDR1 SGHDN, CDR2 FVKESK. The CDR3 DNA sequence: TGTGCCAGCAGCCAGATCGGACAGCTAAATTCACCCCTCCACTTT. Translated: CASSQIGQLNSPLHF.

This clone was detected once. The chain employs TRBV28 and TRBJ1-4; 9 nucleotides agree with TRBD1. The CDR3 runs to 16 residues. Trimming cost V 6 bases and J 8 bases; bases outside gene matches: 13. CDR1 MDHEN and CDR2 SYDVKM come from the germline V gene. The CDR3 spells CASSQDRGREREKLFF. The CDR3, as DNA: TGTGCCAGCAGCCAGGACAGGGGCAGAGAGAGGGAAAAACTGTTTTTT.

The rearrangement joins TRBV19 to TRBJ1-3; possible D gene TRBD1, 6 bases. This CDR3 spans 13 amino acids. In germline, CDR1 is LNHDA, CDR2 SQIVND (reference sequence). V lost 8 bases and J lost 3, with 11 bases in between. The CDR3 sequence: CASATGLGNTIYF. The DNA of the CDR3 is TGTGCCAGTGCGACAGGACTTGGAAACACCATATATTTT.

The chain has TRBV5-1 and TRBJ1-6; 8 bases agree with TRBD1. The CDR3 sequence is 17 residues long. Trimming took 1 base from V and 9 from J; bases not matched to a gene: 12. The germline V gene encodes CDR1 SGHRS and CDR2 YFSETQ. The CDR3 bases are TGCGCCAGCAGCTTGTTGCCAGGACAGGGAAGTGGTTCACCCCTCCACTTT. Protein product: CASSLLPGQGSGSPLHF.

CDR3 in amino acids: CASSKQTNNNEQFF. CDR3 bases: TGTGCCAGTAGTAAGCAGACTAATAACAATGAGCAGTTCTTC. The V and J genes are TRBV19 and TRBJ2-1, with D possibly being TRBD2 (5 bases). Trimming pared 4 bases from V and 5 bases from J, leaving 12 bases between. This CDR3 is built from 14 residues. CDR1 is LNHDA, CDR2 SQIVND, per germline (reference sequence).

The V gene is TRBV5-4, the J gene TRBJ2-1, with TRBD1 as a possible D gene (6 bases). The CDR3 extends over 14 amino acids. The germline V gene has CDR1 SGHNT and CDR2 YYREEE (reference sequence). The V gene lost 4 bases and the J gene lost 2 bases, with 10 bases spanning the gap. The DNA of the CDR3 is TGTGCCAGCAGCCACAGGGCCACCTACAATGAGCAGTTCTTC. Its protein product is CASSHRATYNEQFF.

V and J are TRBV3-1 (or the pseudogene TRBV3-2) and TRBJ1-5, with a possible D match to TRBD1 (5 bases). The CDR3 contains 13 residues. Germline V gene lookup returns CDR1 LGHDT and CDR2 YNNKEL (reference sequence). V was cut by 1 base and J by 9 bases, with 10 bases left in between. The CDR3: CASSQGGGTPQHF. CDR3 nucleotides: TGTGCCAGCAGCCAAGGGGGAGGGACGCCCCAGCATTTT.

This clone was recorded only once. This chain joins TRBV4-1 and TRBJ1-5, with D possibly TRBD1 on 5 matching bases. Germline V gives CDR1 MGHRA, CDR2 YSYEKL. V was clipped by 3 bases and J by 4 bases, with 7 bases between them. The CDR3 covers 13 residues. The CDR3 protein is CASSQTENQPQHF. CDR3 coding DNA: TGCGCCAGCAGCCAGACAGAGAATCAGCCCCAGCATTTT.

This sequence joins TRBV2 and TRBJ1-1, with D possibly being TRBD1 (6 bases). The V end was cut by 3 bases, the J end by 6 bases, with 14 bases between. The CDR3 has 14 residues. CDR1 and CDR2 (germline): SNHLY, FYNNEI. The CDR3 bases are TGTGCCAGCAGTGAGGGACGGACAGTCTCTGAAGCTTTCTTT. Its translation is CASSEGRTVSEAFF.

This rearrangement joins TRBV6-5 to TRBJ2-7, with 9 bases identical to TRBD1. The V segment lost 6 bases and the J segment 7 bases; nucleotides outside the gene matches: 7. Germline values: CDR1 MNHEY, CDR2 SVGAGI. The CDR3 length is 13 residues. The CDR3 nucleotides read TGTGCCAGCAGGCCGGGACAGGGTGGAGAGCAGTACTTC. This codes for CASRPGQGGEQYF.

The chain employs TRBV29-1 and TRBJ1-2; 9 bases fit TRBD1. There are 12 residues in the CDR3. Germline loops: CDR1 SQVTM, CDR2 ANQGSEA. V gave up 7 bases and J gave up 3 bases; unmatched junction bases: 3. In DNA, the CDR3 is TGCAGCGCTTGGACAGGGGACTATGGCTACACCTTC. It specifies CSAWTGDYGYTF.

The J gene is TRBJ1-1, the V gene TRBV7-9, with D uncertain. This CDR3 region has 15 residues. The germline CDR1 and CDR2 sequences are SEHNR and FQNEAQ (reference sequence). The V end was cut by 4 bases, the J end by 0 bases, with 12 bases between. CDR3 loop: CASSSTQTLNTEAFF. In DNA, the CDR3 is TGTGCCAGCAGCTCAACCCAAACATTGAACACTGAAGCTTTCTTT.

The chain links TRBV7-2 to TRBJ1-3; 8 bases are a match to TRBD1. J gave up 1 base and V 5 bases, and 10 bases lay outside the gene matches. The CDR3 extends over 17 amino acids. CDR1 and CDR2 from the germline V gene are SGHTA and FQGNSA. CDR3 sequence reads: CASSPTGGPGSGNTIYF. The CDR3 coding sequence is TGTGCCAGCAGCCCTACAGGGGGACCCGGGTCTGGAAACACCATATATTTT.

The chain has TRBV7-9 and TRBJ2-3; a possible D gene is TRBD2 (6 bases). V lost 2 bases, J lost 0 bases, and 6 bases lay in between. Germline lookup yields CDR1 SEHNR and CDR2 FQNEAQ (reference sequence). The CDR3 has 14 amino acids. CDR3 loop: CASSLRGSTDTQYF. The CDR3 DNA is TGTGCCAGCAGCTTACGGGGGAGCACAGATACGCAGTATTTT.

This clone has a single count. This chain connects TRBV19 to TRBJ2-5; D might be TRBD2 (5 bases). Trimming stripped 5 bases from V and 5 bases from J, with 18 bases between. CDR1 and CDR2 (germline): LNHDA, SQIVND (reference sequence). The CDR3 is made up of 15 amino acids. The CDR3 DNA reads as TGTGCCAGTAGTGGAGCCGGGCTAGCTGGGGAGACCCAGTACTTC. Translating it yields CASSGAGLAGETQYF.

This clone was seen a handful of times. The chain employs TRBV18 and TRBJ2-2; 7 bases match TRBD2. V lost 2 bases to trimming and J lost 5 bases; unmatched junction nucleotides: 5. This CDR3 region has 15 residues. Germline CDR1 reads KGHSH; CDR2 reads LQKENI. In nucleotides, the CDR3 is TGTGCCAGCTCACCAGGCTTCGGGGGGACCGGGGAGCTGTTTTTT. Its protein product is CASSPGFGGTGELFF.

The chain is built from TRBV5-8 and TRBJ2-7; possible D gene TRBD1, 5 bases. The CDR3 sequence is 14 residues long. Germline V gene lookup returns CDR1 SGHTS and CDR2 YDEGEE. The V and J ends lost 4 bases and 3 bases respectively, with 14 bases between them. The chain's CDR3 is CASSRQGMGYEQYF. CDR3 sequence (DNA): TGTGCCAGCAGCCGCCAGGGTATGGGCTACGAGCAGTACTTC.

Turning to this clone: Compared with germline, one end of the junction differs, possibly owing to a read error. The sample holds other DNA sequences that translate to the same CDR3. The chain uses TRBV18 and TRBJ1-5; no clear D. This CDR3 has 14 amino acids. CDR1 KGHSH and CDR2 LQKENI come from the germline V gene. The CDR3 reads CASSRSDSNQPQHF. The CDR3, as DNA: TGTGCCAGTTCACGCAGTGATAGCAATCAGCCCCAGCATTTT. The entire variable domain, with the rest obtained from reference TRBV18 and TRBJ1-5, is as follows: NAGVMQNPRHLVRRRGQEARLRCSPMKGHSHVYWYRQLPEEGLKFMVYLQKENIIDESGMPKERFSAEFPKEGPSILRIQQVVRGDSAAYFCASSRSDSNQPQHFGDGTRLSIL.

The CDR3 nucleotides read TGTGCCAGCAGTTTAGTTCCGGCGGGAATCACAGATACGCAGTATTTT. As protein: CASSLVPAGITDTQYF. The chain carries TRBV28 and TRBJ2-3; possible D gene TRBD2, 6 bases. Germline V gene data show CDR1 as MDHEN and CDR2 as SYDVKM. Trimming removed 2 bases from V and 2 bases from J, with 14 bases in between. The CDR3 is 16 amino acids.

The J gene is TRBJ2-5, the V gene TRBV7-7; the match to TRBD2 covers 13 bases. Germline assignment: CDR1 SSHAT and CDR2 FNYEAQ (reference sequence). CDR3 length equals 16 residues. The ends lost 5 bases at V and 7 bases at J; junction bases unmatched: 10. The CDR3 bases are TGTGCCAGCAGCCCCGTCGGACTAGCGGGGGTCGCGACCCAGTACTTC. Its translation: CASSPVGLAGVATQYF.

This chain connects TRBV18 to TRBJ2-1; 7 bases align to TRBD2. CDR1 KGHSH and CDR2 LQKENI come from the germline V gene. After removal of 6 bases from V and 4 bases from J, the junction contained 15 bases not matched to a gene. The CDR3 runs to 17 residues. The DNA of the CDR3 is TGTGCCAGCTCCGACTTTGGCCCCGGGACTACTTACAATGAGCAGTTCTTC. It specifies CASSDFGPGTTYNEQFF.

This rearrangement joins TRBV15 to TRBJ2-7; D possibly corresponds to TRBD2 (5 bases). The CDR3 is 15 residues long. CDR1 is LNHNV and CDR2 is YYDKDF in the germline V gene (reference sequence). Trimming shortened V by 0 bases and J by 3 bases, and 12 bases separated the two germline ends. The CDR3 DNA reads TGTGCCACCAGCAGAGATGCTAAGGGAGACTACGAGCAGTACTTC. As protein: CATSRDAKGDYEQYF.

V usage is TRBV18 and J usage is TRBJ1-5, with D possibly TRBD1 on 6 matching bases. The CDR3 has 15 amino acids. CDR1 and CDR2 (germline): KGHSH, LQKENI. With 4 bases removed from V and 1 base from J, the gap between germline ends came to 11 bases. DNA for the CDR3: TGTGCCAGCTCACAGACAACAGGGAGCAATCAGCCCCAGCATTTT. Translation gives CASSQTTGSNQPQHF.

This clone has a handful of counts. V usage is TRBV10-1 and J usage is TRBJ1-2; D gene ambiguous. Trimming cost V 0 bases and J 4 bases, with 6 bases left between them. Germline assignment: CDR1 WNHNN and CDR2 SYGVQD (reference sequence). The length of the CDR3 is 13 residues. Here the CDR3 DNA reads TGCGCCAGCAGTGAGTCTACAGCCTATGGCTACACCTTC. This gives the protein CASSESTAYGYTF.

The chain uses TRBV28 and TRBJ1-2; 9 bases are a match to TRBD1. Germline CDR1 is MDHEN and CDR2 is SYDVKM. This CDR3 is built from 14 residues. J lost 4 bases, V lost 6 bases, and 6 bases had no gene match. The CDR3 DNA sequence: TGTGCCAGCAGCCCAACAGGGGGCGCCTATGGCTACACCTTC. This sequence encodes CASSPTGGAYGYTF.